These 20 T cell receptor beta chains came from one sample sequenced in a study of Tregs in tolerant kidney transplant recipients. The repertoire was sequenced with immunoSEQ multiplex PCR; TCRdb's copy has only in-frame clones and lacks some. The data contain about 240,000 clones, approximately 84% of them singletons. Sample: CD4+ T cells from blood. These receptors were taken from a human donor in good health.

The rearrangement joins TRBV6-1 to TRBJ2-2, with 9 nucleotides matching TRBD2. The V segment lost 1 base and the J segment 6 bases; nucleotides outside the gene matches: 9. There are 17 residues in the CDR3. Germline CDR1 reads MNHNS; CDR2 reads SASEGT. The CDR3 DNA reads TGTGCCAGCAGTGAAGTCCCCCTAGCGGGATGGCCCGGGGAGCTGTTTTTT. Translating gives CASSEVPLAGWPGELFF.

The CDR3 coding sequence is TGTGCCAGCAGTTACGCCGACAGGGCGAGCAATCAGCCCCAGCATTTT. This codes for CASSYADRASNQPQHF. The chain employs TRBV6-6 and TRBJ1-5; 7 bases align to TRBD1. CDR3 length: 16 residues. V shed 2 bases and J 1 base; nucleotides not matched to a gene: 5. Germline V CDR1 and CDR2: MNHNY, SVGAGI (reference sequence).

J is TRBJ1-5 and V is TRBV12-5; D is unresolved. Germline assignment: CDR1 LGHNT and CDR2 FRNRAP. The ends were cut back, 8 bases at V and 0 bases at J, with 11 bases in the middle. The CDR3 spans 14 residues. The CDR3 region is CASTQQDSNQPQHF. The CDR3 DNA sequence: TGTGCTAGTACCCAACAAGATAGCAATCAGCCCCAGCATTTT.

The chain links TRBV25-1 to TRBJ1-4; D ambiguous. This CDR3 is built from 16 residues. Germline lookup yields CDR1 MGHDK and CDR2 SYGVNS. V lost 0 bases, J lost 7 bases, and 15 bases lay in between. CDR3 sequence: CASSEYPRGRGEKLFF. The CDR3 nucleotides read TGTGCCAGCAGTGAATATCCCCGAGGGCGAGGTGAAAAACTGTTTTTT.

The chain carries TRBV7-2 and TRBJ1-5; no reliable D call. With 4 bases removed from V and 4 bases from J, the gap between germline ends came to 11 bases. Looked up from germline, CDR1 is SGHTA and CDR2 is FQGNSA. The CDR3 is made up of 14 amino acids. CDR3 loop: CASSSRTGNQPQHF. The CDR3, as DNA: TGTGCCAGCAGCTCCCGGACGGGAAATCAGCCCCAGCATTTT. The variable domain in full, with the rest retrieved from reference TRBV7-2 and TRBJ1-5, is GAGVSQSPSNKVTEKGKDVELRCDPISGHTALYWYRQSLGQGLEFLIYFQGNSAPDKSGLPSDRFSAERTGGSVSTLTIQRTQQEDSAVYLCASSSRTGNQPQHFGDGTRLSIL.

The V and J genes are TRBV11-2 and TRBJ1-2; D is uncertain. Trimming stripped 0 bases from V and 5 bases from J, with 16 bases between. This CDR3 is built from 16 residues. Per the germline V gene, CDR1 is SGHAT and CDR2 is FQNNGV. CDR3 coding DNA: TGTGCCAGCAGCTTAGATCAGGAGCAGTCTGGGTATGGCTACACCTTC. Its protein product is CASSLDQEQSGYGYTF.

The chain has TRBV30 and TRBJ1-5; D ambiguous. V shed 0 bases and J shed 6 bases, with 6 bases lying between them. The CDR3 covers 12 residues. Germline-derived CDR1 and CDR2 are GTSNPN and SVGIG (reference sequence). This CDR3 is CAWSVARQPQHF. As DNA, the CDR3 is TGTGCCTGGAGTGTGGCTCGTCAGCCCCAGCATTTT.

This rearrangement joins TRBV6-5 to TRBJ2-2, with D hard to call. Germline V lookup: CDR1 MNHEY, CDR2 SVGAGI. V dropped 2 bases and J dropped 4 bases, with 8 bases sitting between them. The CDR3 length is 14 residues. The DNA for the CDR3 is TGTGCCAGCAGTTACCTAGGGCCCACCGGGGAGCTGTTTTTT. Protein: CASSYLGPTGELFF.

The chain joins TRBV7-9 to TRBJ2-3; TRBD2 is a possible D gene (6 bases). V dropped 10 bases and J dropped 7 bases, with 18 bases sitting between them. Germline-derived CDR1 and CDR2 are SEHNR and FQNEAQ (reference sequence). This CDR3 has 13 residues. This chain's CDR3 is CATTGVVGYTQYF. CDR3 coding DNA: TGTGCCACAACGGGAGTGGTGGGCTATACGCAGTATTTT.

This clone was seen more than once but under ten times. The chain joins TRBV4-1 to TRBJ2-7; 9 nucleotides match TRBD2. Germline V gives CDR1 MGHRA, CDR2 YSYEKL. J was trimmed by 2 bases and V by 0 bases; bases with no gene match: 5. CDR3 length: 16 residues. CDR3 in amino acids: CASSQDGSGRTYEQYF. The CDR3 DNA follows: TGCGCCAGCAGCCAAGATGGGAGCGGGAGGACCTACGAGCAGTACTTC.

This clone was seen more than once but under ten times. This chain joins TRBV6-4 and TRBJ2-7; 10 bases are shared with TRBD1. V lost 2 bases to trimming and J lost 5 bases; unmatched junction nucleotides: 9. The length of the CDR3 is 16 residues. CDR1 and CDR2 (germline): MRHNA, SNTAGT. DNA for the CDR3: TGTGCCAGCAGTGACACAGGACAGGGGGACTTCAACGAGCAGTACTTC. As protein: CASSDTGQGDFNEQYF.

J is TRBJ1-4 and V is TRBV7-2; 7 bases are a match to TRBD1. Looked up from germline, CDR1 is SGHTA and CDR2 is FQGNSA. J gave up 3 bases and V 5 bases, and 6 bases lay outside the gene matches. The CDR3 spans 15 residues. The CDR3 region has the DNA TGTGCCAGCAGCCCCCGACAGGGCTCTAATGAAAAACTGTTTTTT. It specifies CASSPRQGSNEKLFF.

This chain joins TRBV18 and TRBJ1-1; 8 nucleotides align to TRBD1. Germline V lookup: CDR1 KGHSH, CDR2 LQKENI. J was trimmed by 3 bases and V by 3 bases; bases with no gene match: 9. The CDR3 has 16 amino acids. CDR3 residues: CASSPRHTGGDTEAFF. CDR3 sequence (DNA): TGTGCCAGCTCACCCCGTCATACAGGGGGGGACACTGAAGCTTTCTTT.

The chain carries TRBV30 and TRBJ2-3; the D gene is possibly TRBD1 (5 bases). Germline assignment: CDR1 GTSNPN and CDR2 SVGIG (reference sequence). Trimming left V 2 bases short and J 0 bases short, with 15 bases between. This CDR3 comprises 16 residues. The CDR3 DNA reads as TGTGCCTGGAGTCCGGGCAGGGCGCCCAGCACAGATACGCAGTATTTT. Amino acid sequence: CAWSPGRAPSTDTQYF.

The J gene is TRBJ2-7, the V gene TRBV5-4, with TRBD2 identical over 9 bases. V lost 0 bases, J lost 0 bases, and 7 bases stayed unmatched. The CDR3 is 17 residues long. CDR1 and CDR2 from the germline V gene are SGHNT and YYREEE (reference sequence). CDR3 sequence (DNA): TGTGCCAGCAGCTTGGCACCCCTAGCGGGACTCTCCTACGAGCAGTACTTC. It encodes CASSLAPLAGLSYEQYF.

CDR3 region: CASGLRWASAFSPLHF. Here the CDR3 DNA reads TGTGCTAGTGGTTTAAGGTGGGCCAGCGCCTTTTCACCCCTCCACTTT. The rearrangement uses TRBV12-5 and TRBJ1-6; D remains ambiguous. This CDR3 region has 16 residues. Between the trimmed V and J ends, which lost 3 bases and 9 bases, there was a span of 18 bases. Germline V gene data show CDR1 as LGHNT and CDR2 as FRNRAP.

V is TRBV5-6 and J is TRBJ1-1, with TRBD1 as a possible D gene (5 bases). Germline loops: CDR1 SGHDT, CDR2 YYEEEE. The V gene lost 4 bases and the J gene lost 2 bases, with 12 bases spanning the gap. The CDR3 totals 14 residues. The CDR3 bases are TGTGCCAGCAGCATATACAGGAGAAACACTGAAGCTTTCTTT. This translates into CASSIYRRNTEAFF. Using reference TRBV5-6 and TRBJ1-1 for the parts outside the CDR3, the full variable domain is DAGVTQSPTHLIKTRGQQVTLRCSPKSGHDTVSWYQQALGQGPQFIFQYYEEEERQRGNFPDRFSGHQFPNYSSELNVNALLLGDSALYLCASSIYRRNTEAFFGQGTRLTVV.

V and J are TRBV7-2 and TRBJ2-1; 11 bases match TRBD2. The CDR3 is 15 amino acids. The germline gives CDR1 SGHTA, CDR2 FQGNSA. With V trimmed by 5 bases and J by 5 bases, 5 bases remained unmatched. The CDR3 nucleotides read TGTGCCAGCAGCGTGACTAGCGGGATAAACAATGAGCAGTTCTTC. This sequence encodes CASSVTSGINNEQFF. The whole variable domain, remainder taken from reference TRBV7-2 and TRBJ2-1, is GAGVSQSPSNKVTEKGKDVELRCDPISGHTALYWYRQSLGQGLEFLIYFQGNSAPDKSGLPSDRFSAERTGGSVSTLTIQRTQQEDSAVYLCASSVTSGINNEQFFGPGTRLTVL.

Only one count was recorded for this clone. The chain links TRBV6-5 to TRBJ2-3; TRBD1 matches 8 bases. V shed 5 bases, J shed 6 bases, and the junction held 7 bases outside the gene matches. The CDR3 extends over 14 amino acids. CDR1 is MNHEY, CDR2 SVGAGI, per germline. CDR3 coding DNA: TGTGCCAGCAGTGTATCCAGGGGGCTGGATACGCAGTATTTT. Its protein is CASSVSRGLDTQYF.

The rearrangement uses TRBV7-9 and TRBJ1-1, with unresolved D. With 6 bases removed from V and 6 bases from J, the gap between germline ends came to 17 bases. CDR3 length: 14 amino acids. CDR1 is SEHNR, CDR2 FQNEAQ, per germline (reference sequence). DNA of the CDR3: TGTGCCAGCAGTCCCCGAATTGGGATCCCTGAAGCTTTCTTT. It translates to CASSPRIGIPEAFF.